A selection of T cell receptor beta chains follows, all from one sample in a study of blood T cell repertoires in COVID-19. Clones were sequenced by immunoSEQ multiplex PCR, and TCRdb holds only the in-frame ones, with some missing. Among some 64,000 clones, 78% were seen once, and the ten largest hold 11% to 15%. The specimen sequenced was peripheral blood. The origin of the receptors is a man in his sixties with COVID-19, enrolled during active disease. The conserved cysteine and the conserved F or W are not part of the CDR3 here. Each record gives: J gene, V gene, CDR3 protein.

>TRBJ2-5|TRBV3-1/TRBV3-2
ASSLTDAGETQY
>TRBJ1-6|TRBV7-9
ASSFSQGGNSPLH
>TRBJ2-1|TRBV29-1
SAGTWDNEQF
>TRBJ1-2|TRBV5-1
ASSPPGGDGYT
>TRBJ2-7|TRBV4-2
ASSPGGAYEQY
>TRBJ2-1|TRBV7-2
ASSFDRVTYNEQF
>TRBJ1-4|TRBV7-9
ASRPQGARTNEKLF
>TRBJ1-1|TRBV5-1
ASSLVGTTEAF
>TRBJ1-1|TRBV7-6
ASSLSSTINTEAF
>TRBJ2-1|TRBV27
ASSLGRVDEQF
>TRBJ1-2|TRBV7-9
ASSFPQNYGYT
>TRBJ1-5|TRBV19
ASATGFNQPQH
>TRBJ1-1|TRBV11-2
ASSPDRGTEAF
>TRBJ2-2|TRBV2
ASSDREPNTGELF
>TRBJ1-5|TRBV19
ASSISAGTGYQPQH
>TRBJ2-7|TRBV11-2
ASSLDWVAGAPTYEQY
>TRBJ2-6|TRBV5-1
ASSSTGGRASGANVLT
>TRBJ2-3|TRBV11-2
ASSLGSGRLTDTQY
>TRBJ2-5|TRBV7-3
ASSAGAGLRETQY
>TRBJ2-5|TRBV5-6
ASSDYGTQYQETQY
>TRBJ2-1|TRBV6-5
ASSLRGGAHNEQF
>TRBJ1-5|TRBV5-5
ASSAGAWVGNQPQH